A selection of T cell receptor beta chains follows, all from one sample in a study of cytomegalovirus exposure and HLA in healthy donors. Clones were sequenced by immunoSEQ multiplex PCR, and TCRdb holds only the in-frame ones, with some missing. This sample has tens of thousands of clones; roughly 80% occur once, and the top ten carry about 2.2%. The sample comprised PBMCs. These receptors were taken from a man between 40 and 49 years old in good health and CMV-seronegative. Each CDR3 is given with its conserved first and last residue. Fields, in order: D gene, J gene, V gene, clone size, CDR3 protein, CDR3 DNA. A D gene is named only where the DNA matches it firmly. The listing skips clone size in some rows; elsewhere it reads once, few, many or a size class.

TRBD2 | TRBJ2-1 | TRBV29-1 | . | CSVEGLAGGYNEQFF | TGCAGCGTTGAAGGGCTAGCGGGAGGGTACAATGAGCAGTTCTTC
. | TRBJ2-1 | TRBV5-1 | few | CASSTSGVTYNEQFF | .
. | TRBJ1-2 | TRBV28 | once | CASSKALRYGYTF | TGTGCCAGCAGTAAAGCCCTCCGCTATGGCTACACCTTC
TRBD2 | TRBJ2-1 | TRBV6-5 | . | CASSYSSGSSYNEQFF | TGTGCCAGCAGTTACTCGAGCGGGAGCTCCTACAATGAGCAGTTCTTC
. | TRBJ1-5 | TRBV28 | . | CASSLIQGSNQPQHF | TGTGCCAGCAGTTTGATACAGGGATCAAATCAGCCCCAGCATTTT
TRBD2 | TRBJ2-3 | TRBV7-9 | . | CASSLVVGLASTDTQYF | TGTGCCAGCAGCTTAGTAGTCGGACTAGCGAGCACAGATACGCAGTATTTT
. | TRBJ2-7 | TRBV5-6 | . | CASSRSGSSYEQYF | TGTGCCAGCAGCCGATCGGGGAGCTCCTACGAGCAGTACTTC
. | TRBJ1-2 | TRBV9 | . | CASSPGEGGSYTF | TGTGCCAGCAGCCCCGGGGAGGGGGGAAGCTACACCTTC
. | TRBJ1-2 | TRBV19 | . | CASSINNNYGYTF | TGTGCCAGTAGTATAAACAATAACTATGGCTACACCTTC
. | TRBJ1-1 | TRBV14 | few | CASSQDTVGQIRTEAFF | TGTGCCAGCAGCCAAGATACAGTTGGACAGATCCGCACTGAAGCTTTCTTT